This T cell receptor (beta chain) was sequenced in a study of blood T cells in healthy people across ages (dated by TCRdb to 2013 to 2016). Looking at the study overall: Template switching captured roughly one uniquely barcoded TCR beta cDNA molecule per two T cells in model experiments. To track age-related changes in TCR beta repertoire diversity, the study relied on deep sequencing normalized with unique cDNA molecular identifiers. Donors were grouped into four age groups: young (average approximately 15 years), middle-aged (under 40), aged (around 60) and long-lived (around 82). To avoid experimental bias, donors of different ages were randomly spread across the sequencing lanes. For two donors (one aged 18 to 29 and one aged 80 or older), the study analyzed two additional independent replicas of 1 million unique cDNA reads from the same blood draw.

The library was generated by 5' RACE. Sequencer: Illumina HiSeq 2500. A second roughly 6 to 12 cycle PCR used a sample-barcoded 5' primer and a J-beta primer mix. A unique molecular identifier was introduced onto each TCR beta cDNA molecule by a template-switch 5' adaptor carrying 12 random nucleotides. Each sample yielded at least 3 million CDR3-containing paired-end reads. All of the RNA was converted into first-strand cDNA using the Mint cDNA synthesis kit, with a TRBC-specific oligonucleotide serving as the primer. Following uracil-DNA glycosylase treatment, a first 18-cycle PCR with universal primers M1SS and BC2_uni_R was performed on all cDNA. As for the authors' bioinformatics: Each sample was normalized by randomly selecting 1 million high-quality reads, each carrying a distinct molecular identifier. Instead of being binned into consensus sequences, reads with shared molecular identifiers were discarded. MiTCR, with a Q25 quality threshold and the strictest error-elimination algorithm, was used for CDR3 identification, clonotype clustering and error correction. A nonparametric unseen species model with Euler transformation was used to estimate lower-bound total TCR beta diversity. TCRdb applied fastp at Q25 and MiXCR to the public reads, then kept only in-frame beta chains. Each entry merges the rows of one CDR3 protein and shows their most common DNA and genes. The V and J calls reflect TCRdb's pipeline rather than the authors' work. For this sample there are hundreds of thousands of distinct CDR3 sequences; approximately 30% appear just once. Together, the top ten hold approximately 14% of the sample.

Points on this clonotype: Its antigen target is currently unknown. Base qualities are missing; no much larger clone stands one base away.

Donors were roughly 40 systemically healthy Caucasian individuals from Russia aged roughly 6 to 100 years. Roughly 10 milliliters of peripheral blood were collected from each donor into EDTA-treated Vacutainer tubes. Ficoll-Paque density-gradient centrifugation was used to isolate PBMCs, with at least 7 million per sample. Total RNA, at least 6 micrograms per sample, was extracted from PBMCs with Trizol reagent. For every donor, flow cytometry on a PBMC aliquot measured the percentage of naive CD45RAhigh/CD27high T cells. From the germline V gene, CDR1 is SGHDT and CDR2 is YYEEEE. The V and J ends are trimmed by 1 base and 3 bases, leaving 10 bases between them. Spanning cysteine to phenylalanine, the CDR3 consists of 14 amino acids. Only the CDR3 region is kept as DNA, spanning 42 bases read in frame from base 1. Overall study results and their limits: Estimates of total diversity based on one million sequenced T cells were considered lower bounds and underestimates. Compared with the aged group, the long-lived group had more naive CD4+ T cells, fewer expanded clones and increased TCR diversity, a pattern suggesting age selection. As age increased, observed TCR beta diversity per million T cells dropped in a roughly linear way, and a significant reduction was already evident by age 40. Donor CMV infection status was unknown, potentially confounding age-related changes in expanded clonotypes. Because profiling used bulk unsorted PBMCs, naive and antigen-experienced compartments could not be compared conclusively. The percentage of naive T cells measured by flow cytometry correlated strongly with observed TCR beta diversity.

Recombination linked TRBV5-6 to TRBJ1-1; too little of a D gene remains to name it. The TCR was taken from a woman aged 80 or older in good health. Sequenced material: blood. The nucleotide sequence reads TGTGCCAGCAGCTTGCTCCAGGAGCACACTGAAGCTTTCTTT. Protein translation: CASSLLQEHTEAFF.